This TCR beta chain stems from a study of CD8 T cells in ankylosing spondylitis. Points from the study as a whole: There was a TCR beta motif, made of 7 or 8 highly homologous variants, that appeared characteristic of ankylosing spondylitis blood.

Note on this clonotype: Its specificity is unknown.

CDR1 and CDR2 from the germline V gene are SGHRS and YFSETQ. V lost 4 bases and J 8 bases, leaving 13 bases between the germline ends. CDR3 length: 14 amino acids. TCRdb re-derived calls from the 5' RACE reads in MiXCR, one entry per CDR3 protein. The sample comprises around 430,000 distinct CDR3 sequences, 17% of which are singletons, and approximately 0.97% rests with the top ten. The J gene is TRBJ1-6, the V gene TRBV5-1, with unresolved D. This clonotype was sampled from a male donor with ankylosing spondylitis. Sequencing used blood, either unsorted or a sorted T cell fraction (not recorded which). The CDR3 reads CASSAAPLDSPLHF. DNA for the CDR3: TGCGCCAGCAGCGCAGCTCCTTTGGATTCACCCCTCCACTTT.